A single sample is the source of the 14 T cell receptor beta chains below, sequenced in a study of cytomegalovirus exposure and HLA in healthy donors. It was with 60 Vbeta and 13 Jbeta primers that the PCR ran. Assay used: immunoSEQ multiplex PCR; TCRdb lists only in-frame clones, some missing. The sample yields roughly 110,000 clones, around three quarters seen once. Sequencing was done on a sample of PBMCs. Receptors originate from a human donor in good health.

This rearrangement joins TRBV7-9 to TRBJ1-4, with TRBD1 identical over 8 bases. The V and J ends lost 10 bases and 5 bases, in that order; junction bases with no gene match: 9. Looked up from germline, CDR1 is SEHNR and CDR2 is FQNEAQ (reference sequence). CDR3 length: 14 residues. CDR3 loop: CATYRGQANEKLFF. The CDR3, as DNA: TGTGCCACCTATAGGGGACAGGCGAATGAAAAACTGTTTTTT.

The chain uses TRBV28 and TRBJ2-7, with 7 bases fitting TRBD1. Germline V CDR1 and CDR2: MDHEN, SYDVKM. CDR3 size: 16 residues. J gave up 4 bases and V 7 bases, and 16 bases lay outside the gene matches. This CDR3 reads CASTETLWDRPYEQYF. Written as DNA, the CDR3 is TGTGCCAGCACCGAAACACTTTGGGACAGACCATACGAGCAGTACTTC.

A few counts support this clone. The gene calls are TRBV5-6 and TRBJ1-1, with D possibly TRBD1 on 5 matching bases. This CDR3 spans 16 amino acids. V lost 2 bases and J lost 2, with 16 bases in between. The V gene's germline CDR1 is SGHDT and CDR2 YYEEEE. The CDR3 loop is CASSLRTWTQNTEAFF. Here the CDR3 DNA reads TGTGCCAGCAGCTTACGGACATGGACACAAAACACTGAAGCTTTCTTT.

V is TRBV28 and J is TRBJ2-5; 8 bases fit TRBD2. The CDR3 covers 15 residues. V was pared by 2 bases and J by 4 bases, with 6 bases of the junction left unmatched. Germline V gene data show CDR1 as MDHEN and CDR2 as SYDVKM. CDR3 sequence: CASSLVGLAGETQYF. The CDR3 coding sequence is TGTGCCAGCAGTTTAGTCGGTCTAGCGGGAGAGACCCAGTACTTC.

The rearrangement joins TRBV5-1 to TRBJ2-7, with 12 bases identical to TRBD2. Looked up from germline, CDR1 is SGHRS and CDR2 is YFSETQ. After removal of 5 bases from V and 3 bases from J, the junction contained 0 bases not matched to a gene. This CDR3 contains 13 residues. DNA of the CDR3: TGCGCCAGCAGGACTAGCGGGGGCTACGAGCAGTACTTC. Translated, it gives CASRTSGGYEQYF.

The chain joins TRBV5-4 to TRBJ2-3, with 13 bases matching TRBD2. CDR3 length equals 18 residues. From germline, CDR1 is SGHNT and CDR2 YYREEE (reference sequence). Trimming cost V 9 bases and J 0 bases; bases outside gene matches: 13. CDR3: CATRAGLAGVGSTDTQYF. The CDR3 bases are TGTGCCACCAGGGCAGGACTAGCGGGAGTGGGTAGCACAGATACGCAGTATTTT.

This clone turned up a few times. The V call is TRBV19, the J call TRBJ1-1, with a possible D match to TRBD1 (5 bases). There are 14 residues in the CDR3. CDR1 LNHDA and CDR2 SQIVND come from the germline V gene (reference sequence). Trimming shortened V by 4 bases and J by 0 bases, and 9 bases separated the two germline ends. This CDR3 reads CASSTGHLNTEAFF. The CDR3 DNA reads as TGTGCCAGTAGTACCGGACACCTGAACACTGAAGCTTTCTTT.

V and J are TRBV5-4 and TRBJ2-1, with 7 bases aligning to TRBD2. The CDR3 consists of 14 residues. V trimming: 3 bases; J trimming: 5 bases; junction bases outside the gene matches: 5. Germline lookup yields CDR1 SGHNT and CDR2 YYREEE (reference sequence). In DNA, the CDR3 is TGTGCCAGCAGCTCATGGGACTACGACAATGAGCAGTTCTTC. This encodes CASSSWDYDNEQFF.

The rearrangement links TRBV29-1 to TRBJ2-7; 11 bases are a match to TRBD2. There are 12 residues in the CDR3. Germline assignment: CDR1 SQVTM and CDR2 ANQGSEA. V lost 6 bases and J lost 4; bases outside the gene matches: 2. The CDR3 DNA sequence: TGCAGCGTGGGGACTAGCGGATACGAGCAGTACTTC. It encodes CSVGTSGYEQYF.

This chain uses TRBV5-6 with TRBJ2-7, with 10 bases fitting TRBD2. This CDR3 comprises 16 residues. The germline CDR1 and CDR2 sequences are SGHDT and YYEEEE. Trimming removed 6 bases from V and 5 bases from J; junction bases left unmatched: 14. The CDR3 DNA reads TGTGCCAGCAAGTTCGGGCTAGCGGGAGTCGGGAACGAGCAGTACTTC. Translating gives CASKFGLAGVGNEQYF.

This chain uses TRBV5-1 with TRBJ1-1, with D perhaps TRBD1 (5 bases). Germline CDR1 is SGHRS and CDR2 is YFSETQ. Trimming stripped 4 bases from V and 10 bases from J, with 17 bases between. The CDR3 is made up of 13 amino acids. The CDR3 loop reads CASSGGTQRVAFF. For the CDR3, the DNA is TGCGCCAGCAGCGGCGGGACCCAGAGGGTAGCTTTCTTT.

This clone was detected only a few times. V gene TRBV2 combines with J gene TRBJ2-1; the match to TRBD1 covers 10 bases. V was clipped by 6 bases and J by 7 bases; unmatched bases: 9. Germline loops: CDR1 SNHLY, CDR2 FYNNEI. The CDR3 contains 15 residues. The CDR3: CASSQDRGPDNEQFF. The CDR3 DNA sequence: TGTGCCAGCAGCCAAGACAGGGGGCCGGATAATGAGCAGTTCTTC.

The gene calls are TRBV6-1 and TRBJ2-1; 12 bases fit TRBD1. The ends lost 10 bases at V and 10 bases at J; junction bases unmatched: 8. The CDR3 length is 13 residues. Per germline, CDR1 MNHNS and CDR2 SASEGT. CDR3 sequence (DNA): TGTGCCATTCCGGGACAGGGGGCCGAGGAGCAGTTCTTC. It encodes CAIPGQGAEEQFF.

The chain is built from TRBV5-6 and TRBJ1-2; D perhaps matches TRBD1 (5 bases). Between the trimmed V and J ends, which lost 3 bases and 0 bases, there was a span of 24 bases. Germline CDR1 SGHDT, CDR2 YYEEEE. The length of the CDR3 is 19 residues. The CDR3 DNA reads TGTGCCAGCAGCTCAGGACTAAGAGGGACCCAGTTAACTAACTATGGCTACACCTTC. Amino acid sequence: CASSSGLRGTQLTNYGYTF.